One sample yielded the 6 T cell receptor beta chains listed below, sequenced in a study of post-analysis software for immune sequencing data. Study results and limitations: Among 5 or 6 TRBV segments more frequent in patients than controls were TRBV5-6, TRBV5-1 and TRBV20-1.

No cognate antigen is known for these TCRs. Libraries were made from TCR beta cDNA, and they carried unique molecular identifiers. In TCRdb, the PCR reads were re-called with MiXCR into one record per CDR3 protein. Of about 500,000 distinct CDR3 sequences listed, roughly 45% are singletons. The source material was blood. The source of these receptors is a girl aged 10 to 17 with multiple sclerosis.

This clonotype turned up a few times. This chain connects TRBV7-2 to TRBJ1-6, with D uncertain. The CDR3 is 17 amino acids. CDR1 and CDR2 (germline): SGHTA, FQGNSA. The V end lost 7 bases, the J end lost 0 bases, and 16 bases lay between the germline ends. CDR3 amino acids: CASKYGISSSYNSPLHF. CDR3 sequence (DNA): TGTGCCAGCAAGTATGGGATCTCGAGCTCCTATAATTCACCCCTCCACTTT. Full variable domain (outside the CDR3, taken from reference TRBV7-2 and TRBJ1-6): GAGVSQSPSNKVTEKGKDVELRCDPISGHTALYWYRQSLGQGLEFLIYFQGNSAPDKSGLPSDRFSAERTGGSVSTLTIQRTQQEDSAVYLCASKYGISSSYNSPLHFGNGTRLTVT.

The CDR3 loop is CSASFRGTSGISYNEQFF. The CDR3 DNA reads TGCAGTGCTAGTTTTCGGGGGACTAGCGGAATCTCCTACAATGAGCAGTTCTTC. The chain links TRBV20-1 to TRBJ2-1; 11 positions match TRBD2. V lost 3 bases and J lost 0; bases outside the gene matches: 10. Germline CDR1 DFQATT, CDR2 SNEGSKA (reference sequence). This CDR3 spans 18 amino acids.

The V call is TRBV5-1, the J call TRBJ2-5; 8 bases map to TRBD1. The V segment lost 3 bases and the J segment 3 bases; nucleotides outside the gene matches: 7. Germline V lookup: CDR1 SGHRS, CDR2 YFSETQ. This CDR3 is 15 amino acids long. The CDR3 spells CASSWETGGEETQYF. The CDR3 region has the DNA TGCGCCAGCAGCTGGGAAACAGGGGGAGAAGAGACCCAGTACTTC. Using reference TRBV5-1 and TRBJ2-5 for the parts outside the CDR3, the full variable domain is KAGVTQTPRYLIKTRGQQVTLSCSPISGHRSVSWYQQTPGQGLQFLFEYFSETQRNKGNFPGRFSGRQFSNSRSEMNVSTLELGDSALYLCASSWETGGEETQYFGPGTRLLVL.

The chain employs TRBV20-1 and TRBJ2-7; 7 nucleotides align to TRBD2. The CDR3 runs to 15 residues. Germline loops: CDR1 DFQATT, CDR2 SNEGSKA (reference sequence). V was clipped by 6 bases and J by 0 bases; unmatched bases: 11. DNA of the CDR3: TGCAGTGCCAATAAGGGAGGGACTTTCTCCTACGAGCAGTACTTC. Translation gives CSANKGGTFSYEQYF.

This clonotype was seen a few times. V usage is TRBV20-1 and J usage is TRBJ2-1; D is unresolved. V was trimmed by 0 bases and J by 9 bases, leaving 9 bases between them. This CDR3 is 12 amino acids long. In germline, CDR1 is DFQATT, CDR2 SNEGSKA (reference sequence). CDR3 sequence: CSAREELTEQFF. Here the CDR3 DNA reads TGCAGTGCTAGAGAAGAGCTTACTGAGCAGTTCTTC.

This clonotype was found once. V gene TRBV19 combines with J gene TRBJ2-7, with 9 bases fitting TRBD2. V gave up 6 bases and J gave up 3 bases; unmatched junction bases: 9. This CDR3 region has 15 residues. CDR1 is LNHDA, CDR2 SQIVND, per germline (reference sequence). CDR3 loop: CASSNHPSGNYEQYF. CDR3 DNA sequence: TGTGCCAGTAGCAACCACCCTAGCGGGAACTACGAGCAGTACTTC.